These 26 T cell receptor beta chains originate from one sample sequenced in a study of cytomegalovirus exposure and HLA in healthy donors. Primers: 60 Vbeta forward and 13 Jbeta reverse. Measured with immunoSEQ multiplex PCR; TCRdb has only the in-frame clones, and not every one. Among about 130,000 clones listed, 83% were seen once. What was sequenced was PBMCs. The receptors derive from a woman aged 40-49 years in good health and CMV-seropositive.

The rearrangement links TRBV6-5 to TRBJ1-2; 10 bases are a match to TRBD1. J gave up 7 bases and V 3 bases, and 5 bases lay outside the gene matches. This CDR3 comprises 14 residues. Germline CDR1 is MNHEY and CDR2 is SVGAGI. The CDR3 spells CASSYSTGGVGYTF. For the CDR3, the DNA is TGTGCCAGCAGTTATTCGACAGGGGGCGTTGGCTACACCTTC.

The chain is built from TRBV7-9 and TRBJ2-7, with D tentatively TRBD1 (6 bases). This CDR3 has 13 amino acids. Germline-derived CDR1 and CDR2 are SEHNR and FQNEAQ (reference sequence). The germline V and J ends were trimmed by 5 bases and 4 bases, with 12 bases remaining between them. The DNA for the CDR3 is TGTGCCAGCAGCCCTCCCACAGGGTACGAGCAGTACTTC. Its translation: CASSPPTGYEQYF.

The chain combines TRBV30 with TRBJ1-1; no firm D call. V lost 2 bases, J lost 4 bases, and 5 bases lay in between. This CDR3 region has 11 residues. Germline loops: CDR1 GTSNPN, CDR2 SVGIG (reference sequence). CDR3 sequence: CAWSFGTEAFF. The CDR3 DNA reads as TGTGCCTGGAGTTTCGGCACTGAAGCTTTCTTT.

This chain joins TRBV28 and TRBJ1-5; 8 bases agree with TRBD1. Germline CDR1 and CDR2: MDHEN and SYDVKM. The CDR3 covers 13 residues. V lost 5 bases to trimming and J lost 7 bases; unmatched junction nucleotides: 4. This CDR3 is CASSDRGGQPQHF. DNA for the CDR3: TGTGCCAGCAGTGACAGGGGTGGCCAGCCCCAGCATTTT.

The chain recombines TRBV28 with TRBJ2-2; 10 bases map to TRBD2. V lost 1 base, J lost 6 bases, and 5 bases stayed unmatched. Germline V CDR1 and CDR2: MDHEN, SYDVKM. The CDR3 length is 16 residues. Here the CDR3 reads CASSLYSSGSPGELFF. DNA of the CDR3: TGTGCCAGCAGTTTATATTCTAGCGGGAGCCCCGGGGAGCTGTTTTTT.

In its sample, this clone was seen once. The CDR3 nucleotides are TGTGCCATCAGGGGGACAGGGGGCGGGGGCACTGAAGCTTTCTTT. Translation: CAIRGTGGGGTEAFF. V usage is TRBV10-3 and J usage is TRBJ1-1, with 12 positions matching TRBD1. CDR1 ENHRY and CDR2 SYGVKD come from the germline V gene. There are 15 residues in the CDR3. Germline trimming cut 6 bases from V and 4 bases from J; bases unmatched to any gene: 6.

CDR3 sequence reads: CASSEGQTYEQYF. The CDR3 coding sequence is TGTGCCAGCAGTGAGGGACAGACTTACGAGCAGTACTTC. The chain is built from TRBV6-1 and TRBJ2-7; 7 nucleotides line up with TRBD1. Germline CDR1 and CDR2: MNHNS and SASEGT. The ends lost 3 bases at V and 4 bases at J; junction bases unmatched: 3. The CDR3 is 13 residues long.

The chain employs TRBV7-2 and TRBJ2-2, with unresolved D. This CDR3 has 12 residues. V was cut by 5 bases and J by 3 bases, with 4 bases left in between. From germline, CDR1 is SGHTA and CDR2 FQGNSA. CDR3 bases: TGTGCCAGCAGCCCATACACCGGGGAGCTGTTTTTT. Its protein is CASSPYTGELFF.

This clone was seen more than once but under ten times. The rearrangement uses TRBV4-2 and TRBJ2-5; 8 bases align to TRBD2. J gave up 2 bases and V 0 bases, and 5 bases lay outside the gene matches. The CDR3 totals 16 residues. The germline CDR1 and CDR2 sequences are LGHNA and YNFKEQ. As DNA, the CDR3 is TGTGCCAGCAGCCAAGAGAATAGCGGGGCACAAGAGACCCAGTACTTC. This encodes CASSQENSGAQETQYF.

In this sample, this clone turned up a few times. V and J are TRBV2 and TRBJ2-1; TRBD2 aligns across 8 bases. J was trimmed by 6 bases and V by 7 bases; bases with no gene match: 17. This CDR3 spans 17 amino acids. Germline V lookup: CDR1 SNHLY, CDR2 FYNNEI. DNA of the CDR3: TGTGCCAGCATGGAATACCAAATCGGGAGGGCCCTCAATGAGCAGTTCTTC. It encodes CASMEYQIGRALNEQFF.

The rearrangement links TRBV2 to TRBJ2-1, with 13 bases identical to TRBD2. Trimming removed 0 bases from V and 8 bases from J; junction bases left unmatched: 1. Looked up from germline, CDR1 is SNHLY and CDR2 is FYNNEI. This CDR3 is 15 amino acids long. DNA of the CDR3: TGTGCCAGCAGTGAAGCACTAGCGGGAGGGGATGAGCAGTTCTTC. It specifies CASSEALAGGDEQFF.

The chain has TRBV28 and TRBJ2-5, with 9 bases that match TRBD2. The closer fit of TRBJ2-7 to the DNA end suggests the J call may be wrong. Germline V gene data show CDR1 as MDHEN and CDR2 as SYDVKM. This CDR3 has 15 amino acids. The CDR3 here is CASSSEREANYEQYF. In DNA, the CDR3 is TGTGCCAGCAGTTCTGAGCGGGAGGCCAACTACGAGCAGTACTTC.

The chain recombines TRBV7-8 with TRBJ2-1, with unresolved D. Trimming stripped 0 bases from V and 0 bases from J, with 6 bases between. This CDR3 is 15 amino acids long. Germline CDR1 SGHVS, CDR2 FQNEAQ. The CDR3 here is CASSLARFSYNEQFF. The CDR3 DNA reads as TGTGCCAGCAGCTTAGCCAGGTTCTCCTACAATGAGCAGTTCTTC.

This sequence joins TRBV6-1 and TRBJ1-2, with 10 bases identical to TRBD1. Looked up from germline, CDR1 is MNHNS and CDR2 is SASEGT. After removal of 4 bases from V and 7 bases from J, the junction contained 9 bases not matched to a gene. CDR3 length: 15 amino acids. CDR3 region: CASSVQTGGHSGYTF. CDR3 bases: TGTGCCAGCAGTGTCCAGACAGGGGGCCATTCTGGCTACACCTTC.

The chain couples TRBV6-4 to TRBJ2-3; D may be TRBD2 (6 bases). V lost 4 bases and J lost 3, with 11 bases in between. The CDR3 spans 14 residues. The germline CDR1 and CDR2 sequences are MRHNA and SNTAGT. The CDR3 spells CASSVGGPTDTQYF. Here the CDR3 DNA reads TGTGCCAGCAGTGTTGGAGGGCCGACAGATACGCAGTATTTT.

The chain recombines TRBV6-5 with TRBJ1-2; TRBD1 matches 8 bases. Germline values: CDR1 MNHEY, CDR2 SVGAGI. V shed 6 bases and J 3 bases; nucleotides not matched to a gene: 9. The CDR3 has 15 residues. The CDR3 here is CASRTTGTGHYGYTF. Here the CDR3 DNA reads TGTGCCAGCAGGACTACCGGGACAGGACACTATGGCTACACCTTC.

The V call is TRBV6-1, the J call TRBJ1-1; weak D call: TRBD1 (5 bases). Germline loops: CDR1 MNHNS, CDR2 SASEGT. The CDR3 covers 15 residues. The V and J ends lost 10 bases and 0 bases respectively, with 18 bases between them. CDR3 nucleotide sequence: TGTGCCACCCTAGACAGTCGAGTTATGAACACTGAAGCTTTCTTT. Translation gives CATLDSRVMNTEAFF.

CDR3 bases: TGTGCTAGTGGTTTGGTGACAGGGGGTAACCACGAGCAGTACTTC. As protein: CASGLVTGGNHEQYF. The chain is built from TRBV12-5 and TRBJ2-7; 9 bases line up with TRBD1. Trimming took 0 bases from V and 5 from J; bases not matched to a gene: 5. Germline V CDR1 and CDR2: LGHNT, FRNRAP. The CDR3 length is 15 residues.

The V and J genes are TRBV2 and TRBJ1-1, with D hard to call. The V end lost 4 bases, the J end lost 8 bases, and 17 bases lay between the germline ends. The CDR3 totals 14 residues. Per the germline V gene, CDR1 is SNHLY and CDR2 is FYNNEI. The DNA for the CDR3 is TGTGCCAGCAGTGCTGAGGGAGGCTTTATGGAAGCTTTCTTT. Its protein is CASSAEGGFMEAFF.

The gene calls are TRBV4-1 and TRBJ2-5; no clear D gene. Trimming stripped 0 bases from V and 5 bases from J, with 13 bases between. CDR3 size: 15 residues. The germline gives CDR1 MGHRA, CDR2 YSYEKL. This chain's CDR3 is CASSQDNFRPETQYF. Written as DNA, the CDR3 is TGCGCCAGCAGCCAAGACAACTTTCGCCCGGAGACCCAGTACTTC.

The chain uses TRBV6-6 and TRBJ2-7; 7 positions agree with TRBD2. The germline gives CDR1 MNHNY, CDR2 SVGAGI (reference sequence). The CDR3 is 12 residues long. Losses at the gene ends were 9 bases for V and 2 bases for J; bases not matched to a gene: 4. The CDR3 sequence: CASRDYPYEQYF. CDR3 in DNA: TGTGCCAGTCGGGACTACCCCTACGAGCAGTACTTC.

This clone was picked up one time. This chain uses TRBV5-1 with TRBJ2-6, with D maybe TRBD1 (6 bases). Germline-derived CDR1 and CDR2 are SGHRS and YFSETQ. Trimming removed 4 bases from V and 1 base from J, with 12 bases in between. This CDR3 is 16 amino acids long. This CDR3 reads CASSLPTGSGANVLTF. The CDR3 DNA is TGCGCCAGCAGCCTACCGACAGGTTCTGGGGCCAACGTCCTGACTTTC.

The chain recombines TRBV7-3 with TRBJ2-5; 8 nucleotides agree with TRBD2. The CDR3 totals 15 residues. CDR1 and CDR2 (germline): SGHTA, FQGTGA. V trimming: 2 bases; J trimming: 6 bases; junction bases outside the gene matches: 8. CDR3 in DNA: TGTGCCAGCAGCTTAGGGGCGGGGGGCTGGAAGACCCAGTACTTC. Its translation: CASSLGAGGWKTQYF.

The chain recombines TRBV5-6 with TRBJ2-3; TRBD1 matches at 9 bases. Germline CDR1 SGHDT, CDR2 YYEEEE. The V and J ends lost 2 bases and 4 bases, in that order; junction bases with no gene match: 5. CDR3 length: 15 residues. The CDR3 bases are TGTGCCAGCAGCTTCGGGGGGACAGGGCCAGATACGCAGTATTTT. The encoded protein is CASSFGGTGPDTQYF.

J is TRBJ2-6 and V is TRBV28; TRBD2 agrees at 8 bases. The CDR3 covers 21 residues. Looked up from germline, CDR1 is MDHEN and CDR2 is SYDVKM. With 0 bases clipped from V and 2 bases from J, the junction kept 15 bases outside the gene matches. CDR3: CASSLWGLSGSPGTGANVLTF. The CDR3 bases are TGTGCCAGCAGTTTATGGGGCCTGAGCGGGAGTCCCGGAACTGGGGCCAACGTCCTGACTTTC.

This chain connects TRBV27 to TRBJ2-7, with 10 bases fitting TRBD1. Losses at the gene ends were 5 bases for V and 2 bases for J; bases not matched to a gene: 6. The CDR3 is made up of 15 amino acids. Germline V lookup: CDR1 MNHEY, CDR2 SMNVEV (reference sequence). The CDR3 spells CASSRGQGDPYEQYF. CDR3 coding DNA: TGTGCCAGCAGTAGAGGACAGGGGGATCCCTACGAGCAGTACTTC.